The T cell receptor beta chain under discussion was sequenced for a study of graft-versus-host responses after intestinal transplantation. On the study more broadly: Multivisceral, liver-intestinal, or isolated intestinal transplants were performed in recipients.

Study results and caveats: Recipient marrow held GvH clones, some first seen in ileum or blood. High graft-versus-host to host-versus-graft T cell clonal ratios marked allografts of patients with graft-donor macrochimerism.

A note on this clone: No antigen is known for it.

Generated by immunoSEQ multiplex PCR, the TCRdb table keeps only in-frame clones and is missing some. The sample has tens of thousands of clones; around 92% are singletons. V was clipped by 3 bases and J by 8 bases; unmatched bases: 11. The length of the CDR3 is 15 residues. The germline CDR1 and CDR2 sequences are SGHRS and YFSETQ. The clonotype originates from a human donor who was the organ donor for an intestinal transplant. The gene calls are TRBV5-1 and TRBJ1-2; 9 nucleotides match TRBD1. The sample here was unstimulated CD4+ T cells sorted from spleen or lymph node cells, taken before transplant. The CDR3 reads CASSSSQPGQGGYTF. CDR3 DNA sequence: TGCGCCAGCAGCTCGTCACAACCGGGACAGGGAGGCTACACCTTC.